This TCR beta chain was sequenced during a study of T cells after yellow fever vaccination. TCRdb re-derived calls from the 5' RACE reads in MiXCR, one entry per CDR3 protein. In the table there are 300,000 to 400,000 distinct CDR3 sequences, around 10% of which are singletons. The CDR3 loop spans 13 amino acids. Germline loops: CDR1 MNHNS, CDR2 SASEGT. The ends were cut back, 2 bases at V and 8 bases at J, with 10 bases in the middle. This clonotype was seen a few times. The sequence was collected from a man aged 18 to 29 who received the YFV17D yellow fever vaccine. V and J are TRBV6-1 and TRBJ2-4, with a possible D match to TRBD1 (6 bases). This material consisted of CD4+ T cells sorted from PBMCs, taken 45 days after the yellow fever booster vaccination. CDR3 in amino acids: CASSETGRYIQYF. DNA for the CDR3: TGTGCCAGCAGTGAAACAGGGCGGTACATTCAGTACTTC.